Included here is one T cell receptor beta chain sequence, with context. This sample also contains other DNA sequences that code for the same CDR3. This sample is drawn from a study of blood T cell repertoires in COVID-19. Study-level background: Sites across the United States, Italy and Spain contributed samples from acute and convalescent COVID-19. Nucleic acid was either cDNA or gDNA, and it came from T cells, B-cell-depleted T cells, or PBMCs.

Profiling relied on immunoSEQ multiplex PCR, and the TCRdb table lists in-frame clones only, not all of them. This sample has tens of thousands of clones; 88% occur once, and the top ten carry approximately 8.4%. The CDR3 sequence is 15 residues long. V dropped 0 bases and J dropped 3 bases, with 11 bases sitting between them. Per the germline V gene, CDR1 is LGHNA and CDR2 is YNFKEQ. The sequenced sample consisted of peripheral blood. This receptor was taken from a man aged 45-65 years with acute or convalescent COVID-19. The chain couples TRBV4-2 to TRBJ1-2; D possibly corresponds to TRBD1 (5 bases). Here the CDR3 reads CASSQDGGVHYGYTF. The CDR3 nucleotides read TGTGCCAGCAGCCAAGATGGAGGGGTTCACTATGGCTACACCTTC.